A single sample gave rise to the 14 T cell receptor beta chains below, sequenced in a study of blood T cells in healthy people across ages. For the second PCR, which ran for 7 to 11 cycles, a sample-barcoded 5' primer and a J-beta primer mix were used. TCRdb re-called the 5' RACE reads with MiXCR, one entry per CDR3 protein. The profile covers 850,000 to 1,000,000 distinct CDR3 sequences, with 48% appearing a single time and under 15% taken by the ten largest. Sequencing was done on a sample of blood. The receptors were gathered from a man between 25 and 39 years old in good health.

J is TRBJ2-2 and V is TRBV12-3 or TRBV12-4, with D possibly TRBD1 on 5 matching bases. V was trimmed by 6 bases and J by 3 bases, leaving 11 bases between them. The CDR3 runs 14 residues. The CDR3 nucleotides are TGTGCCAGCAGCTCAGGGTCGGACACCGGGGAGCTGTTTTTT. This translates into CASSSGSDTGELFF.

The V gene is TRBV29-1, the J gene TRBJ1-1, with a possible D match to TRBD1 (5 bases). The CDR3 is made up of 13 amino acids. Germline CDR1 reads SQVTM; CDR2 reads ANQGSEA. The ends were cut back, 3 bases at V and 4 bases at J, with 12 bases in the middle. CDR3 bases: TGCAGCGTTGAGGGGGGATTCGGCACTGAAGCTTTCTTT. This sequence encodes CSVEGGFGTEAFF.

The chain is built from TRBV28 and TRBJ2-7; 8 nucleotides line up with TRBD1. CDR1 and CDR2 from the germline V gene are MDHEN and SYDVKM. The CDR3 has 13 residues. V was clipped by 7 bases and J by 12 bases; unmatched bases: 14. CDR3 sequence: CASTLGGGQGGYF. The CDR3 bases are TGTGCCAGCACCCTGGGAGGAGGACAGGGTGGGTACTTC. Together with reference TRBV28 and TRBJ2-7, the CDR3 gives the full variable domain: DVKVTQSSRYLVKRTGEKVFLECVQDMDHENMFWYRQDPGLGLRLIYFSYDVKMKEKGDIPEGYSVSREKKERFSLILESASTNQTSMYLCASTLGGGQGGYFGPGTRLTVT.

CDR3 protein: CASSLTSHEQYF. In DNA, the CDR3 is TGTGCCAGCAGCTTGACTAGCCACGAGCAGTACTTC. The J gene is TRBJ2-7, the V gene TRBV11-2; TRBD2 aligns across 7 bases. The V gene end was trimmed by 3 bases and the J gene end by 5 bases; junction bases not matched to a gene: 1. The CDR3 sequence is 12 residues long. Germline CDR1 is SGHAT and CDR2 is FQNNGV.

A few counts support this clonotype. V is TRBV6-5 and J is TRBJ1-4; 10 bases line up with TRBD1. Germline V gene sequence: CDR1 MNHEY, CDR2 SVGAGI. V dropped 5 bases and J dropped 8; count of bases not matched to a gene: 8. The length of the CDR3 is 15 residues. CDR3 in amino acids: CASSTFGTGDEKLFF. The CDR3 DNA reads TGTGCCAGCAGTACATTCGGGACAGGGGACGAAAAACTGTTTTTT.

Here the CDR3 reads CASSQVSAKLFF. The CDR3 DNA reads as TGTGCCAGCAGCCAAGTAAGCGCAAAACTGTTTTTT. The J gene is TRBJ1-4, the V gene TRBV3-1, with D unclear. The CDR3 covers 12 residues. CDR1 is LGHDT and CDR2 is YNNKEL in the germline V gene (reference sequence). Between the trimmed V and J ends, which lost 1 base and 10 bases, there was a span of 7 bases. The full variable domain, in which reference TRBV3-1 and TRBJ1-4 provide the parts outside the CDR3, is DTAVSQTPKYLVTQMGNDKSIKCEQNLGHDTMYWYKQDSKKFLKIMFSYNNKELIINETVPNRFSPKSPDKAHLNLHINSLELGDSAVYFCASSQVSAKLFFGSGTQLSVL.

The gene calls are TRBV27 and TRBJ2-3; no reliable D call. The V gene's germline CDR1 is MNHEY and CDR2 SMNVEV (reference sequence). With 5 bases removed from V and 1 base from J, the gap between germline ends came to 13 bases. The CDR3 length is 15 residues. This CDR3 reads CASSPLPSGTDTQYF. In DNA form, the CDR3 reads TGTGCCAGCAGTCCCCTCCCCAGCGGCACAGATACGCAGTATTTT.

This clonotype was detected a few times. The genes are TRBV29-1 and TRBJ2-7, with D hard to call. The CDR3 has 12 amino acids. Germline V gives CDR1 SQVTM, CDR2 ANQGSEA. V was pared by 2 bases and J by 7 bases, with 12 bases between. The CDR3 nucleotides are TGCAGCGTTGAAAAGGGTGGTATGGAGCAGTACTTC. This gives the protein CSVEKGGMEQYF.

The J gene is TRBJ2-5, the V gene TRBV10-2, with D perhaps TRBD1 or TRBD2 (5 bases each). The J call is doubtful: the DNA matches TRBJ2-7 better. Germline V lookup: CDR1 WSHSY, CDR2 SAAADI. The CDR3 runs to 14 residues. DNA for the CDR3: TGCGCCAGCACCGAAAGGGACGGTTATACCGAGCAGTACTTC. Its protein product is CASTERDGYTEQYF.

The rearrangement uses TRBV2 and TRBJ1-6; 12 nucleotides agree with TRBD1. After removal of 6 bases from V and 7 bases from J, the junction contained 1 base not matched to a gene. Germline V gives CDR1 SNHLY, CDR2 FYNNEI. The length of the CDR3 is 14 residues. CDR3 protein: CASRGQGANSPLHF. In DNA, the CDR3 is TGTGCCAGCAGGGGACAGGGGGCGAATTCACCCCTCCACTTT.

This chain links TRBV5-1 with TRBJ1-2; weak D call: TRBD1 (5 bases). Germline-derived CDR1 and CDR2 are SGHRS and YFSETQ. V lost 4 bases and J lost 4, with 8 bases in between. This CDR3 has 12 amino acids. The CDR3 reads CASSITGYGYTF. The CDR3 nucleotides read TGCGCCAGCAGCATTACAGGCTATGGCTACACCTTC.

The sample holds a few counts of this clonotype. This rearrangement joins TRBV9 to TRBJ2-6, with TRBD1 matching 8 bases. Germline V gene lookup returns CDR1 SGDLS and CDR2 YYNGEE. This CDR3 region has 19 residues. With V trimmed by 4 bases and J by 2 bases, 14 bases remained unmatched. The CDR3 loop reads CASSPLDRVVEAGANVLTF. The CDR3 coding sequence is TGTGCCAGCAGCCCTTTGGACAGGGTAGTTGAGGCTGGGGCCAACGTCCTGACTTTC.

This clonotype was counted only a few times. CDR3 amino acids: CASSLGYREGEYEQYF. The CDR3 nucleotides are TGTGCCAGCAGCCTCGGCTATAGGGAGGGGGAATACGAGCAGTACTTC. V gene TRBV7-9 combines with J gene TRBJ2-7; tentatively, D is TRBD2 (7 bases). Trimming removed 5 bases from V and 4 bases from J, with 21 bases in between. CDR1 and CDR2 (germline): SEHNR, FQNEAQ (reference sequence). This CDR3 has 16 amino acids. Together with reference TRBV7-9 and TRBJ2-7, the CDR3 gives the full variable domain: DTGVSQNPRHKITKRGQNVTFRCDPISEHNRLYWYRQTLGQGPEFLTYFQNEAQLEKSRLLSDRFSAERPKGSFSTLEIQRTEQGDSAMYLCASSLGYREGEYEQYFGPGTRLTVT.

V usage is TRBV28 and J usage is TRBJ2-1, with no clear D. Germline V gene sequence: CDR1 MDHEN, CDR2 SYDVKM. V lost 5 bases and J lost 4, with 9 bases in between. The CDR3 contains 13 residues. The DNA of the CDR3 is TGTGCCAGCAGTGTAGAGAGTTACAATGAGCAGTTCTTC. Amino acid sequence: CASSVESYNEQFF. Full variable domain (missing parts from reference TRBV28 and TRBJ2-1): DVKVTQSSRYLVKRTGEKVFLECVQDMDHENMFWYRQDPGLGLRLIYFSYDVKMKEKGDIPEGYSVSREKKERFSLILESASTNQTSMYLCASSVESYNEQFFGPGTRLTVL.